Shown below are 10 T cell receptor beta chains from a single sample sequenced in a study of shared clonotypes between healthy human individuals. Only in-frame clones appear in the TCRdb table, and some are missing; sequencing was by immunoSEQ multiplex PCR. Of roughly 500,000 clones in the sample, 78% were seen once. Input material: PBMCs. The receptors derive from a middle-aged woman in good health. Some clones in this sample may be carry-over from other donors' samples.

This clone was seen a single time. This clone may be a read error of a much larger clone one base away. The V and J genes are TRBV11-3 and TRBJ2-3; the D gene is possibly TRBD2 (5 bases). This CDR3 comprises 14 residues. The germline V gene has CDR1 SGHNT and CDR2 YENEEA. This CDR3 is CAISPRPDSASQYF. The DNA for the CDR3 is TGTGCCATCAGCCCGCGGCCCGATAGCGCCTCGCAGTATTTT.

The chain couples TRBV5-4 to TRBJ1-2, with D tentatively TRBD1 (5 bases). The length of the CDR3 is 13 residues. CDR1 and CDR2 from the germline V gene are SGHNT and YYREEE (reference sequence). Trimming left V 0 bases short and J 6 bases short, with 9 bases between. DNA of the CDR3: TGTGCCAGCAGCTTGGATACAGGTCATGGCTACACCTTC. Translated, it gives CASSLDTGHGYTF.

This chain joins TRBV28 and TRBJ1-6; D unresolved. The CDR3 is 12 amino acids. Germline V CDR1 and CDR2: MDHEN, SYDVKM. Trimming removed 5 bases at V and 9 bases at J, with 8 bases between. This chain's CDR3 is CASSRPVSPLHF. In nucleotides, the CDR3 is TGTGCCAGCAGTCGGCCGGTTTCACCCCTCCACTTT.

The chain combines TRBV9 with TRBJ2-5; a possible D gene is TRBD2 (6 bases). CDR1 is SGDLS, CDR2 YYNGEE, per germline. Trimming stripped 3 bases from V and 2 bases from J, with 14 bases between. The CDR3 loop spans 15 amino acids. The CDR3 DNA sequence: TGTGCCAGCAGCGCTCTCGGGAGCCCGCAAGAGACCCAGTACTTC. Its protein product is CASSALGSPQETQYF.

This chain joins TRBV7-8 and TRBJ1-1; D possibly corresponds to TRBD1 (5 bases). Germline CDR1 SGHVS, CDR2 FQNEAQ. The length of the CDR3 is 14 residues. The germline V and J ends were trimmed by 6 bases and 1 base, with 12 bases remaining between them. The CDR3 sequence: CASSQQAGNTEAFF. The CDR3 nucleotides read TGTGCCAGCAGTCAACAGGCGGGGAACACTGAAGCTTTCTTT.

The V and J genes are TRBV11-2 and TRBJ2-7; TRBD2 agrees at 13 bases. With V trimmed by 5 bases and J by 3 bases, 13 bases remained unmatched. Germline V lookup: CDR1 SGHAT, CDR2 FQNNGV. This CDR3 is built from 18 residues. The CDR3 sequence is CASSADGLAGVRGYEQYF. The CDR3, as DNA: TGTGCCAGCAGCGCAGACGGACTAGCGGGAGTAAGAGGCTACGAGCAGTACTTC.

The rearrangement uses TRBV7-6 and TRBJ1-3; D gene uncertain. The V end lost 7 bases, the J end lost 2 bases, and 15 bases lay between the germline ends. This CDR3 region has 15 residues. CDR1 is SGHVS, CDR2 FNYEAQ, per germline. The CDR3 coding sequence is TGTGCCAGCATCTTTCCTCAGATTCCTGGAAACACCATATATTTT. It codes for CASIFPQIPGNTIYF.

DNA for the CDR3: TGTGCCAGCAGCACGAGGGCGCTTAACCTCTACGAGCAGTACTTC. It translates to CASSTRALNLYEQYF. The V call is TRBV5-5, the J call TRBJ2-7, with D maybe TRBD2 (5 bases). V was trimmed by 4 bases and J by 3 bases, leaving 17 bases between them. CDR3 length equals 15 residues. Germline loops: CDR1 SGHKS, CDR2 YYEKEE (reference sequence).

This clone was recorded once. The chain joins TRBV30 to TRBJ1-1; D might be TRBD1 (5 bases). The V and J ends lost 3 bases and 3 bases respectively, with 20 bases between them. The CDR3 consists of 16 residues. Looked up from germline, CDR1 is GTSNPN and CDR2 is SVGIG (reference sequence). The CDR3: CAWSPRGDPRDTEAFF. In DNA form, the CDR3 reads TGTGCCTGGAGCCCGCGGGGGGACCCCAGGGACACTGAAGCTTTCTTT.

This clone has more than one count but fewer than ten. Other DNA variants within this sample encode the same CDR3. The genes are TRBV4-3 and TRBJ2-1; 11 bases align to TRBD2. J was trimmed by 10 bases and V by 0 bases; bases with no gene match: 5. Germline V CDR1 and CDR2: LGHNA, YSLEER. This CDR3 has 15 amino acids. CDR3 loop: CASSQELAGVGEQFF. Here the CDR3 DNA reads TGCGCCAGCAGCCAAGAACTAGCGGGAGTCGGGGAGCAGTTCTTC.